Listed below are T cell receptor beta chains from one sample, sequenced in a study of cytomegalovirus exposure and HLA in healthy donors. TCRdb keeps only in-frame clones here, not all; method: immunoSEQ multiplex PCR. The sample has roughly 170,000 clones, around 80% seen once. Sequenced: PBMCs. These TCRs come from a girl aged 2 to 9 in good health and CMV-seropositive. Both conserved end residues are part of each CDR3. The D gene is left open where the match is weak. Not every row has a clone size; where given, it reads once, few, many or a size class.

TRBD2	TRBJ2-3	NA	TRBV6-1	TGTGCCAGCCTCCTAGCGGGGCCCACAGATACGCAGTATTTT	CASLLAGPTDTQYF
TRBD1	TRBJ2-5	NA	TRBV6-1	TGTGCCAGCAGTACGGACAGGGCCCAAGAGACCCAGTACTTC	CASSTDRAQETQYF
NA	TRBJ1-5	NA	TRBV27	TGTGCCAGCAGTACTGTTGAGGGCAATCAGCCCCAGCATTTT	CASSTVEGNQPQHF
NA	TRBJ1-2	few	TRBV7-9	TGTGCCAGCAGCTTTCAAAACTATGGCTACACCTTC	CASSFQNYGYTF
NA	TRBJ2-1	NA	TRBV7-7	TGTGCCAGCAGCTTAACGGTTTCGGATGAGCAGTTCTTC	CASSLTVSDEQFF
TRBD1	TRBJ1-1	few	TRBV6-5	TGTGCCAGCCTCAGGGGGCGTGAGACTGAAGCTTTCTTT	CASLRGRETEAFF
TRBD1	TRBJ1-1	NA	TRBV5-1	TGCGCCAGCAGCTTGGAGACAGGGGTCGTTGAAGCTTTCTTT	CASSLETGVVEAFF
NA	TRBJ1-1	NA	TRBV7-3	TGTGCCAGCAGCCACAACCGGGGGAGCGAAGCTTTCTTT	CASSHNRGSEAFF
NA	TRBJ1-5	NA	TRBV6-5	TGTGCCAGCAGTTACTCCGGTATACAGAGCAATCAGCCCCAGCATTTT	CASSYSGIQSNQPQHF
NA	TRBJ2-7	NA	TRBV5-4	TGTGCCAGCAGCTTGGGGGGGGTTTTATCCGGTTACGAGCAGTACTTC	CASSLGGVLSGYEQYF
TRBD2	TRBJ2-5	NA	TRBV7-9	TGTGCCAGCAGCCGCCGAGCGGGAGGGCCTCAGGAGACCCAGTACTTC	CASSRRAGGPQETQYF
NA	TRBJ2-7	NA	TRBV21-1	TGTGCCAGCAGCATAGGGGACAGCACGCAGGAGTACGAGCAGTACTTC	CASSIGDSTQEYEQYF
TRBD1	TRBJ2-1	once	TRBV2	TGTGCCACCGACTGGGACAGGGCGGGAGAGCAGTTCTTC	CATDWDRAGEQFF
TRBD1	TRBJ2-7	NA	TRBV5-1	TGCGCCAGCAGTCTTGACAGGGACGGCGAGCAGTACTTC	CASSLDRDGEQYF
NA	TRBJ1-2	NA	TRBV23-1	TGCGCCAGCAGCCCGCCGGGATATGGCTACACCTTC	CASSPPGYGYTF
NA	TRBJ2-3	NA	TRBV28	TGTGCCTCCGTTAGTAGCACAGATACGCAGTATTTT	CASVSSTDTQYF
TRBD1	TRBJ2-7	NA	TRBV4-1	TGCGCCAGCAGCCAATGGGGGCAGGGGGCGAGTGAGCAGTACTTC	CASSQWGQGASEQYF
NA	TRBJ1-1	NA	TRBV5-1	TGCGCCAGCAGCGGGGGGTGGGCGAACACTGAAGCTTTCTTT	CASSGGWANTEAFF
NA	TRBJ1-4	NA	TRBV6-6	TGTGCCAGCAGTCCCGGGGAAAAACTGTTTTTT	CASSPGEKLFF
TRBD2	TRBJ2-3	NA	TRBV9	TGTGCCAGCAGCGTAGGGCTAGCGGGGGCCTCAGGTTTAGATACGCAGTATTTT	CASSVGLAGASGLDTQYF
TRBD1	TRBJ2-7	NA	TRBV28	TGTGCCAGCAGCCACAGACAGGGTGGGATGTACGAGCAGTACTTC	CASSHRQGGMYEQYF
TRBD2	TRBJ2-7	NA	TRBV30	TGTGCCTGGAGTCCAGGGACTAGCGGACAATACGAGCAGTACTTC	CAWSPGTSGQYEQYF
NA	TRBJ1-2	few	TRBV6-5	TGTGCCAGCAGTTACTCCGCAGGGTATGGCTACACCTTC	CASSYSAGYGYTF